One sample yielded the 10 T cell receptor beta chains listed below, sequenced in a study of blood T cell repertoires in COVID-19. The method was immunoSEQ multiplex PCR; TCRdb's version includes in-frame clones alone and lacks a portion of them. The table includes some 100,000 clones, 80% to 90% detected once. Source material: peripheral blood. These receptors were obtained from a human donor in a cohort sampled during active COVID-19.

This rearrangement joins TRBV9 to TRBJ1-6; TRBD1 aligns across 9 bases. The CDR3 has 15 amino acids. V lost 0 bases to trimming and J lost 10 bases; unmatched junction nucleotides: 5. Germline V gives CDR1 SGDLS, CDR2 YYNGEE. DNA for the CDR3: TGTGCCAGCAGCGTAGACAGGGGGCTAGGATCACCCCTCCACTTT. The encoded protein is CASSVDRGLGSPLHF.

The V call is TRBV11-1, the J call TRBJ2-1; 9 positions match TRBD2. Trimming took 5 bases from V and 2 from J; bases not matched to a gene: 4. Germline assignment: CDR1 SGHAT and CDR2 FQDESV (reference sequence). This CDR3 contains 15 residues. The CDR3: CASSRGRGPYNEQFF. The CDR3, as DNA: TGTGCCAGCAGCCGCGGGAGGGGGCCCTACAATGAGCAGTTCTTC.

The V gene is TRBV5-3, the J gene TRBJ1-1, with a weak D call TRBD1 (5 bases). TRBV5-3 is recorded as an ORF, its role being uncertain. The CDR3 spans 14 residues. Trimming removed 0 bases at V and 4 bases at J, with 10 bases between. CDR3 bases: TGTGCCAGAAGCTTGGTCCAGGGATTCACTGAAGCTTTCTTT. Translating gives CARSLVQGFTEAFF.

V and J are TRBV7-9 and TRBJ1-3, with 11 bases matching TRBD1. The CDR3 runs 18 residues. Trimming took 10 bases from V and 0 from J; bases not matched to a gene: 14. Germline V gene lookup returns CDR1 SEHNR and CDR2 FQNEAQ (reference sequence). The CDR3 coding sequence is TGTGCCACCACCACCCCTGGGACAGGGGGTTTCTCTGGAAACACCATATATTTT. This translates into CATTTPGTGGFSGNTIYF.

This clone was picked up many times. The CDR3 bases are TGTGCCAGCTCCCCCGGGACAGGGGTTTCGGGCGAGCAGTACTTC. It yields the protein CASSPGTGVSGEQYF. V and J are TRBV18 and TRBJ2-7; 10 nucleotides line up with TRBD1. The germline gives CDR1 KGHSH, CDR2 LQKENI. V trimming: 6 bases; J trimming: 6 bases; junction bases outside the gene matches: 11. The CDR3 totals 15 residues.

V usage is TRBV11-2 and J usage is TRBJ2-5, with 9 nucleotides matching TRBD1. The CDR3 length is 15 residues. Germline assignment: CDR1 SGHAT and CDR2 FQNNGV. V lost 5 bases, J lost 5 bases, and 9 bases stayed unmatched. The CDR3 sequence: CASSRYRGLQETQYF. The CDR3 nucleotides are TGTGCCAGCAGCAGATACAGGGGGCTGCAGGAGACCCAGTACTTC.

The CDR3 DNA follows: TGCGCCAGCAGCCTGGCGGACAGGGGAGGAAATGAGCAGTTCTTC. Residues: CASSLADRGGNEQFF. The chain uses TRBV4-1 and TRBJ2-1, with 9 bases fitting TRBD1. Germline V gene sequence: CDR1 MGHRA, CDR2 YSYEKL. CDR3 size: 15 residues. V was clipped by 4 bases and J by 7 bases; unmatched bases: 8.

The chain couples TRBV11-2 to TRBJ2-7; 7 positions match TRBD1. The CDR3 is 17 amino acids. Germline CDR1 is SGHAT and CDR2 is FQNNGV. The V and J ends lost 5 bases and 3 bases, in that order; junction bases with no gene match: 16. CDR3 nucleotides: TGTGCCAGCAGCAACCTCCCGCCGGGACAGCACTTCTACGAGCAGTACTTC. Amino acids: CASSNLPPGQHFYEQYF.

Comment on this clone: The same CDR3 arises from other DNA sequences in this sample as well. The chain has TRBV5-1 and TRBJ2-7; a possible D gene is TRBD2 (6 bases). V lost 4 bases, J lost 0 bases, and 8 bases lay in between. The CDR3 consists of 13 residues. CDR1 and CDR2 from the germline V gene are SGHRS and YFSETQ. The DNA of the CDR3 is TGCGCCAGCAGCGCGGGAAGCTCCTACGAGCAGTACTTC. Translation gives CASSAGSSYEQYF.

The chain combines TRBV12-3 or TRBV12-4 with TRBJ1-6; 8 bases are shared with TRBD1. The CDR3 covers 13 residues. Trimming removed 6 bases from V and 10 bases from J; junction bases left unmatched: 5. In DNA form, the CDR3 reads TGTGCCAGCAGAGGACAGGGTCAGTCACCCCTCCACTTT. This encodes CASRGQGQSPLHF.